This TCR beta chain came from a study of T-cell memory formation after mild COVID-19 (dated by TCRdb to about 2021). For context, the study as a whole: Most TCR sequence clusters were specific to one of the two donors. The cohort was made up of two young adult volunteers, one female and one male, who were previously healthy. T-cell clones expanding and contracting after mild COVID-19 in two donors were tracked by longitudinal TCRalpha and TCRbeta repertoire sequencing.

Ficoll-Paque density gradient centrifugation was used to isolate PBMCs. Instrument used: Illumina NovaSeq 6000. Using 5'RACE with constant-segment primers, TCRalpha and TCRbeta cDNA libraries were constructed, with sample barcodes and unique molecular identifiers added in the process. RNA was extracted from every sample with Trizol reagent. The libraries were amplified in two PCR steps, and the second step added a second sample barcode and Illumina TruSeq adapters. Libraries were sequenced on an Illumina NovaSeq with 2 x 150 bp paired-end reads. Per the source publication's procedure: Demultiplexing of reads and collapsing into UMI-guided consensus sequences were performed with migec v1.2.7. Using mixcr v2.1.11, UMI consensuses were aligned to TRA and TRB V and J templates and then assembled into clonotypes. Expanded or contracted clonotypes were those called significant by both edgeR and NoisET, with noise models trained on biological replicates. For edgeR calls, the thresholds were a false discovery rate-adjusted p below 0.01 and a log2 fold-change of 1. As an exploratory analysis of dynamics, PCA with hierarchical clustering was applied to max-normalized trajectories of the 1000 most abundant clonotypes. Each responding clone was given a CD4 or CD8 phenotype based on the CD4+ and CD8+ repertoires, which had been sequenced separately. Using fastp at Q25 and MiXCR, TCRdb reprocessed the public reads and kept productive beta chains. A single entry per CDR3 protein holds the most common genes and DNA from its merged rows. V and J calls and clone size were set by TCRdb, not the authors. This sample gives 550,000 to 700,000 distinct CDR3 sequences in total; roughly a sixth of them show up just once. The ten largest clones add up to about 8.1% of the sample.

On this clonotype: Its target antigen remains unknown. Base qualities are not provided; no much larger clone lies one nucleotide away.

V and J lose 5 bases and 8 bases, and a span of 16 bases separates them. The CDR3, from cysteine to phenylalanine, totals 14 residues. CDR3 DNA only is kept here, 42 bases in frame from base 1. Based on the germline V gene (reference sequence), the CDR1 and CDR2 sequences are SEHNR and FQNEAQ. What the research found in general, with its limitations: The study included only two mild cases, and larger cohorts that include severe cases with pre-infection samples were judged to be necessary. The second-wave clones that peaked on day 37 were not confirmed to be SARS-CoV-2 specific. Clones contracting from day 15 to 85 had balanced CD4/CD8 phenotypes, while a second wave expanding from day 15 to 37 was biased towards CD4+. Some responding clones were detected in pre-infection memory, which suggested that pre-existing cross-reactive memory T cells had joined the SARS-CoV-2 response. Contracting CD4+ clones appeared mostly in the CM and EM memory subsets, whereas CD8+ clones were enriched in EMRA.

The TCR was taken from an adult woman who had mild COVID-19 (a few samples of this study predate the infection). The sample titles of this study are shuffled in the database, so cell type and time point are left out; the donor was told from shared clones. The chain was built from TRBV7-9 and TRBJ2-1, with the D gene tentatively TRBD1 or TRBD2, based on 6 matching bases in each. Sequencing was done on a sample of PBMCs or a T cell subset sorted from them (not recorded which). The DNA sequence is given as TGTGCCAGCAGCAATCGAGGGGGGCGGGATGAGCAGTTCTTC. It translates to CASSNRGGRDEQFF.